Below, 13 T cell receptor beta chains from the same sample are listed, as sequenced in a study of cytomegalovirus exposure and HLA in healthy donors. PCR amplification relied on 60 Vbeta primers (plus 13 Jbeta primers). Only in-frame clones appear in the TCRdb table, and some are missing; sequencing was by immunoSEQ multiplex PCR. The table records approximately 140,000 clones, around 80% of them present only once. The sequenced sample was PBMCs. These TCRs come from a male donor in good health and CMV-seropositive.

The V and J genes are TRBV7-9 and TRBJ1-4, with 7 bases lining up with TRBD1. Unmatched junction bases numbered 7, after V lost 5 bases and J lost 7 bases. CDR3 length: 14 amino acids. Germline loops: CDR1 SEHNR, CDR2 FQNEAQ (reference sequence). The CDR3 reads CASSPRDSGEKLFF. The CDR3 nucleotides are TGTGCCAGCAGCCCCCGGGACAGTGGTGAAAAACTGTTTTTT.

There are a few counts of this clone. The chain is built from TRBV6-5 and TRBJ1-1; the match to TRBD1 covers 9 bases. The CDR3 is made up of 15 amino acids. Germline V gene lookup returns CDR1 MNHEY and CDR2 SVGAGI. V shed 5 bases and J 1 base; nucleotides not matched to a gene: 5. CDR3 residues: CASSTPGQGNTEAFF. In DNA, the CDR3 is TGTGCCAGCAGTACCCCGGGACAGGGGAACACTGAAGCTTTCTTT.

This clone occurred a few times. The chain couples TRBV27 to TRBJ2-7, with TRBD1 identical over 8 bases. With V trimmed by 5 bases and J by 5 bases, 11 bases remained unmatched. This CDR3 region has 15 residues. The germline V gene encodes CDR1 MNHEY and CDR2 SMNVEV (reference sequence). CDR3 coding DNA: TGTGCCAGCAGTCTAGGGACAGGAGGTCTTAACGAGCAGTACTTC. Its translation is CASSLGTGGLNEQYF.

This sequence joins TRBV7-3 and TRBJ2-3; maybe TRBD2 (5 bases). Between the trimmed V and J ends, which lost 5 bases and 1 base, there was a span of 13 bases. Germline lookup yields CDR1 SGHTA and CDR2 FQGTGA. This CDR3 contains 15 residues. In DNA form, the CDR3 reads TGTGCCAGCAGCCCCGGGGTCTCTCGCACAGATACGCAGTATTTT. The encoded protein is CASSPGVSRTDTQYF.

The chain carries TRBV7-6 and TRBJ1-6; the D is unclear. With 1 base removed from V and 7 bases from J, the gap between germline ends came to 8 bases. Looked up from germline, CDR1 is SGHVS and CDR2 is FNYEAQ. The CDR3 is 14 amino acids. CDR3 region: CASSLELGNSPLHF. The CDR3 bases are TGTGCCAGCAGCTTAGAACTCGGGAATTCACCCCTCCACTTT.

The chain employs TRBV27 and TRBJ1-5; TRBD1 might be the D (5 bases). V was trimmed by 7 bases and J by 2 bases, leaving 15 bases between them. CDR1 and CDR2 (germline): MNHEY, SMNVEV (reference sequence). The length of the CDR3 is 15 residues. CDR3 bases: TGTGCCAGCAAGACTAGGGGTAGTGGCAATCAGCCCCAGCATTTT. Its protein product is CASKTRGSGNQPQHF.

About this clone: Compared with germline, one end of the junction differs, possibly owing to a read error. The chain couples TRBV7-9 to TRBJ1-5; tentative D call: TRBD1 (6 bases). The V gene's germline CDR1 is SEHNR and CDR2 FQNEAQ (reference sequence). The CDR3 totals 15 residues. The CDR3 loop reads CSSSLGTGYNQPQHF. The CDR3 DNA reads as TGTTCCAGCAGCTTAGGCACAGGGTATAATCAGCCCCAGCATTTT.

The CDR3 DNA is TGTGCCGCTGGTGAGGGAAGCAATCAGCCCCAGCATTTT. Residues: CAAGEGSNQPQHF. The chain has TRBV25-1 and TRBJ1-5; D call uncertain. V was clipped by 11 bases and J by 1 base, with 12 bases between them. CDR3 length: 13 residues. Looked up from germline, CDR1 is MGHDK and CDR2 is SYGVNS.

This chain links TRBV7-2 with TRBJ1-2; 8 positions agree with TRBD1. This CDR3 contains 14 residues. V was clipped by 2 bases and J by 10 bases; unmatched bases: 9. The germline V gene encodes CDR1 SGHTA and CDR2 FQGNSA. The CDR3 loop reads CASSLLSGQGYYTF. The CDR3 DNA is TGTGCCAGCAGCTTATTAAGCGGACAGGGCTACTACACCTTC.

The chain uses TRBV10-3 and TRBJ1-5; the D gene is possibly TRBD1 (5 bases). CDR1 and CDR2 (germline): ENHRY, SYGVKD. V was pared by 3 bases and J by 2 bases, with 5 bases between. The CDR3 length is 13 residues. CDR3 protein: CAISDRGNQPQHF. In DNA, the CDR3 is TGTGCCATCAGTGACAGGGGCAATCAGCCCCAGCATTTT.

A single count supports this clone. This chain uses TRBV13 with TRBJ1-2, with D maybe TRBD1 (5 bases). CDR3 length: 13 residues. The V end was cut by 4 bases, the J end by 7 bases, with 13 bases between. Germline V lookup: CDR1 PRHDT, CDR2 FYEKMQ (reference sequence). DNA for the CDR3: TGTGCCAGCAGCTCACGGACACGCACTGGCTACACCTTC. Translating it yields CASSSRTRTGYTF.

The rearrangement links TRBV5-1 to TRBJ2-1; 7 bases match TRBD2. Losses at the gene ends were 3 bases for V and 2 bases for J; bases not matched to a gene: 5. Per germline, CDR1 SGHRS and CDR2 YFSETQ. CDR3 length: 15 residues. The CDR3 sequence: CASSSTSSAYNEQFF. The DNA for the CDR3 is TGCGCCAGCAGCTCGACTAGCAGCGCCTACAATGAGCAGTTCTTC.

CDR3 residues: CASSELRQGGAYEQYF. CDR3 nucleotide sequence: TGTGCCAGCAGTGAATTGCGGCAGGGGGGTGCCTACGAGCAGTACTTC. This chain links TRBV25-1 with TRBJ2-7; possible D gene TRBD1, 7 bases. CDR3 length equals 16 residues. With 1 base removed from V and 2 bases from J, the gap between germline ends came to 15 bases. Germline V lookup: CDR1 MGHDK, CDR2 SYGVNS.